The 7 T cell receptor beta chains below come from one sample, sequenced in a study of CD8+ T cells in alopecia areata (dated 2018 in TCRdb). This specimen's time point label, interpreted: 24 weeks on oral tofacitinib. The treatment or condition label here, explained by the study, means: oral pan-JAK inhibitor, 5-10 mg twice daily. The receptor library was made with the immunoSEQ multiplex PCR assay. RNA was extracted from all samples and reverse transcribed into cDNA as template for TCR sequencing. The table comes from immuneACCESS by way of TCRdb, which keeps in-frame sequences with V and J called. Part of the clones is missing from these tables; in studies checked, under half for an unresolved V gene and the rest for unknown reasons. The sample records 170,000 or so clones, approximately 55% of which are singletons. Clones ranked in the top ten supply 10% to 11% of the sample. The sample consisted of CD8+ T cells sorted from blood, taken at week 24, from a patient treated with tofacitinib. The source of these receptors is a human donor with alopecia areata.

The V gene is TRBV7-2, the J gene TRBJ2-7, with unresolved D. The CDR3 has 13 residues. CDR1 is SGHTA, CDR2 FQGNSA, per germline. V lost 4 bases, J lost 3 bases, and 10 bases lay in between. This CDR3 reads CASSYIGDYEQYF. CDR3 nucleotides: TGTGCCAGCAGCTATATTGGGGACTACGAGCAGTACTTC.

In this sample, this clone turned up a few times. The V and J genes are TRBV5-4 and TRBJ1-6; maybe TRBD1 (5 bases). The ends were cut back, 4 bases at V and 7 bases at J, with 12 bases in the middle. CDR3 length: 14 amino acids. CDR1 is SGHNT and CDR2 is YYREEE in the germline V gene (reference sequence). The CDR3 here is CASSPGTLNSPLHF. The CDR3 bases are TGTGCCAGCAGCCCCGGGACGCTGAATTCACCCCTCCACTTT.

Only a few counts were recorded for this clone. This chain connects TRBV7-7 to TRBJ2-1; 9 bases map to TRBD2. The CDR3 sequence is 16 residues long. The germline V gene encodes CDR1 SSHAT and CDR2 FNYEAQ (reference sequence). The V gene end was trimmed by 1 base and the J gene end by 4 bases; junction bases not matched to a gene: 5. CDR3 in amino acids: CASSLEASGAYNEQFF. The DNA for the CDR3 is TGTGCCAGCAGCTTAGAGGCTAGCGGGGCTTACAATGAGCAGTTCTTC.

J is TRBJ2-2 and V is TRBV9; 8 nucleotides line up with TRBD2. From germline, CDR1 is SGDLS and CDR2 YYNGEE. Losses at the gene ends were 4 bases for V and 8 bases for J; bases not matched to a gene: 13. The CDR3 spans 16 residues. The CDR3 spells CASSQSGLAALGELFF. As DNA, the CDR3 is TGTGCCAGCAGCCAATCCGGACTAGCTGCCTTGGGGGAGCTGTTTTTT.

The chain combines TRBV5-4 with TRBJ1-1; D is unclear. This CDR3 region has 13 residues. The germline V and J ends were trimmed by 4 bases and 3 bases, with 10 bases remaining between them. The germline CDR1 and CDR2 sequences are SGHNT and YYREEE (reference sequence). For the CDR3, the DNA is TGTGCCAGCAGCCACGGAAGCCACACTGAAGCTTTCTTT. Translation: CASSHGSHTEAFF.

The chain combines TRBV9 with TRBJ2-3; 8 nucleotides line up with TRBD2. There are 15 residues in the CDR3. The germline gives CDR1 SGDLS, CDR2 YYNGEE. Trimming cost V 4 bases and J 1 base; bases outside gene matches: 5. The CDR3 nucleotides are TGTGCCAGCAGCAGAAGCGGGGGAGGCACAGATACGCAGTATTTT. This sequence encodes CASSRSGGGTDTQYF.

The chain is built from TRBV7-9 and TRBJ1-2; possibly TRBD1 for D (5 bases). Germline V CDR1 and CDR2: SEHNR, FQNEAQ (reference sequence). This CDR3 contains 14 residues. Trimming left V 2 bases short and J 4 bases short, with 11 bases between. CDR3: CASSLRGAGYGYTF. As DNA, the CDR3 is TGTGCCAGCAGCTTACGGGGCGCGGGCTATGGCTACACCTTC.